The clone carrying this T cell receptor beta chain was found a few times. The antigen is not known. These data originate in a study of cytomegalovirus exposure and HLA in healthy donors. Study conclusions and caveats: TCR sequences were mostly rare, though some public TCRs occurred in many donors. A later analysis appeared to link common viral pathogens to several of the most significant clusters. The study recorded over 150 TCR beta chains that were cytomegalovirus-associated.

This CDR3 is built from 14 residues. From germline, CDR1 is SEHNR and CDR2 FQNEAQ (reference sequence). V shed 5 bases, J shed 5 bases, and the junction held 5 bases outside the gene matches. Likely unrecorded immune exposures existed in these nominally healthy donors. PCR was performed using 60 Vbeta and 13 Jbeta primers. TCRdb keeps only in-frame clones here, not all; method: immunoSEQ multiplex PCR. Among about 130,000 clones listed, around 84% were seen once. The TCR was taken from a woman under 30 in good health and CMV-seropositive. The V and J genes are TRBV7-9 and TRBJ2-3; TRBD1 matches at 9 bases. Sequencing was performed on PBMCs. In nucleotides, the CDR3 is TGTGCCAGCAGCCCGCGGACAGGGGAAGATACGCAGTATTTT. Residues: CASSPRTGEDTQYF.